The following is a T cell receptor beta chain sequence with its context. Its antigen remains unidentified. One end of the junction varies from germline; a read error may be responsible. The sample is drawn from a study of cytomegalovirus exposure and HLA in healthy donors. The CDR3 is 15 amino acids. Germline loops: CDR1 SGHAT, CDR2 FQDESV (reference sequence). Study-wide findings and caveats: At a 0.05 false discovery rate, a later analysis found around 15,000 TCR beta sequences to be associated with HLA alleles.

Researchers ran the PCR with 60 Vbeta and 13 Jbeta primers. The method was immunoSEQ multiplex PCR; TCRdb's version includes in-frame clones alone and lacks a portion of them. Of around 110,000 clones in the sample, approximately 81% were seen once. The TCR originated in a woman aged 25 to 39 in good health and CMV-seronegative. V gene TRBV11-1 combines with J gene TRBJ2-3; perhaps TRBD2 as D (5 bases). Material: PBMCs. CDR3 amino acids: CASSLAGRSTDAQYF. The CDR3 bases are TGTGCCAGCAGCTTAGCGGGGAGAAGCACAGATGCGCAGTATTTT.